The 21 T cell receptor beta chains in this list originate from one sample, sequenced in a study of graft-versus-host responses after intestinal transplantation. Antigens of these TCRs are unknown. Only in-frame clones appear in the TCRdb table, and some are missing; sequencing was by immunoSEQ multiplex PCR. The sample consists of 95,000 to 110,000 clones, roughly nine tenths of them appearing once. The material sequenced was unstimulated CD4+ T cells sorted from spleen or lymph node cells, taken before intestinal transplant. The receptor set was obtained from a human donor who received an intestinal transplant.

This chain connects TRBV28 to TRBJ1-2, with D uncertain. V lost 4 bases and J 5 bases, leaving 5 bases between the germline ends. The germline CDR1 and CDR2 sequences are MDHEN and SYDVKM. CDR3 size: 11 residues. CDR3 loop: CASSSFYGYTF. CDR3 DNA: TGTGCCAGCAGTTCCTTTTATGGCTACACCTTC.

The chain uses TRBV6-5 and TRBJ1-2; D gene uncertain. CDR3 size: 12 residues. The V and J ends lost 9 bases and 4 bases respectively, with 12 bases between them. The V gene's germline CDR1 is MNHEY and CDR2 SVGAGI. The CDR3 DNA follows: TGTGCCAGTCGGTACAGCTCCTATGGCTACACCTTC. As protein: CASRYSSYGYTF.

This clone has only one observation. The chain has TRBV7-9 and TRBJ1-2; D is undetermined. CDR3 length equals 16 residues. Per germline, CDR1 SEHNR and CDR2 FQNEAQ (reference sequence). Between the trimmed V and J ends, which lost 1 base and 1 base, there was a span of 13 bases. The CDR3 is CASSLVPGRSNYGYTF. The CDR3 region has the DNA TGTGCCAGCAGCTTAGTGCCTGGCAGGAGTAACTATGGCTACACCTTC.

The sample holds one count of this clone. This rearrangement joins TRBV5-6 to TRBJ2-2; 8 nucleotides align to TRBD2. The CDR3 extends over 14 amino acids. Germline V gene lookup returns CDR1 SGHDT and CDR2 YYEEEE. The V and J ends lost 2 bases and 4 bases, in that order; junction bases with no gene match: 1. The CDR3 region is CASSLAGVTGELFF. The CDR3 region has the DNA TGTGCCAGCAGCTTAGCGGGAGTCACCGGGGAGCTGTTTTTT.

This clone was detected a few times. The rearrangement uses TRBV6-6 and TRBJ1-1, with D tentatively TRBD1 (5 bases). The CDR3 totals 13 residues. Germline lookup yields CDR1 MNHNY and CDR2 SVGAGI (reference sequence). V lost 6 bases, J lost 6 bases, and 14 bases lay in between. CDR3 region: CASRFGRDAEAFF. As DNA, the CDR3 is TGTGCCAGCAGATTTGGTAGGGACGCTGAAGCTTTCTTT.

The genes are TRBV14 and TRBJ1-2; tentatively, D is TRBD1 (6 bases). CDR1 SGHDN and CDR2 FVKESK come from the germline V gene. The CDR3 spans 13 residues. V was trimmed by 4 bases and J by 3 bases, leaving 9 bases between them. The CDR3: CASSLDSDYGYTF. Here the CDR3 DNA reads TGTGCCAGCAGCCTGGACAGCGACTATGGCTACACCTTC.

This sequence joins TRBV6-4 and TRBJ2-3; 7 bases map to TRBD2. Germline values: CDR1 MRHNA, CDR2 SNTAGT. This CDR3 comprises 14 residues. The V and J ends lost 4 bases and 2 bases, in that order; junction bases with no gene match: 3. In DNA form, the CDR3 reads TGTGCCAGCAGTGGGAGCGGGATCACAGATACGCAGTATTTT. Its protein is CASSGSGITDTQYF.

This clone was picked up one time. V usage is TRBV30 and J usage is TRBJ2-2; 7 nucleotides line up with TRBD2. CDR1 and CDR2 from the germline V gene are GTSNPN and SVGIG (reference sequence). Losses at the gene ends were 8 bases for V and 1 base for J; bases not matched to a gene: 10. The CDR3 covers 15 residues. The CDR3 here is CALLPGRVNTGELFF. The CDR3 coding sequence is TGTGCCCTCCTGCCGGGGAGGGTGAACACCGGGGAGCTGTTTTTT.

This rearrangement joins TRBV12-5 to TRBJ2-1; unclear D gene. Deletions cut 2 bases from V and 7 bases from J, with 3 bases between. CDR3 size: 11 residues. CDR1 is LGHNT and CDR2 is FRNRAP in the germline V gene. As DNA, the CDR3 is TGTGCTAGTGGTTTGCGTAATGAGCAGTTCTTC. This gives the protein CASGLRNEQFF.

The CDR3 DNA reads as TGTGCCAGCAGCTTGGTAGGTCGTGGTGGCTACACCTTC. Translating gives CASSLVGRGGYTF. This chain connects TRBV5-4 to TRBJ1-2; D is unresolved. The CDR3 has 13 residues. Germline V lookup: CDR1 SGHNT, CDR2 YYREEE (reference sequence). Trimming shortened V by 0 bases and J by 7 bases, and 10 bases separated the two germline ends.

This clone was picked up a small number of times. J is TRBJ2-7 and V is TRBV19; 10 positions match TRBD2. This CDR3 contains 15 residues. Trimming removed 7 bases from V and 4 bases from J; junction bases left unmatched: 10. Germline V gene lookup returns CDR1 LNHDA and CDR2 SQIVND (reference sequence). The CDR3 DNA follows: TGTGCCAGTACCCCCAGGCTAGCGGGAGCGTACGAGCAGTACTTC. It specifies CASTPRLAGAYEQYF.

The V and J genes are TRBV18 and TRBJ1-2; 10 positions match TRBD1. CDR1 is KGHSH, CDR2 LQKENI, per germline. The length of the CDR3 is 16 residues. After removal of 0 bases from V and 3 bases from J, the junction contained 4 bases not matched to a gene. The CDR3 is CASSPPTGGVDYGYTF. CDR3 in DNA: TGTGCCAGCTCACCACCGACAGGGGGCGTAGACTATGGCTACACCTTC. The whole variable domain, filled in from reference TRBV18 and TRBJ1-2, reads NAGVMQNPRHLVRRRGQEARLRCSPMKGHSHVYWYRQLPEEGLKFMVYLQKENIIDESGMPKERFSAEFPKEGPSILRIQQVVRGDSAAYFCASSPPTGGVDYGYTFGSGTRLTVV.

This clone occurred a few times. J is TRBJ2-5 and V is TRBV6-5, with 10 bases lining up with TRBD2. Germline values: CDR1 MNHEY, CDR2 SVGAGI. CDR3 length: 14 amino acids. Trimming removed 2 bases from V and 4 bases from J; junction bases left unmatched: 1. CDR3 nucleotides: TGTGCCAGCAGTTACCGACTAGCGGGAGAGACCCAGTACTTC. Translation: CASSYRLAGETQYF.

This clone occurred once. The chain employs TRBV4-2 and TRBJ1-6, with D uncertain. The germline CDR1 and CDR2 sequences are LGHNA and YNFKEQ. There are 13 residues in the CDR3. Trimming removed 9 bases at V and 6 bases at J, with 12 bases between. The CDR3 coding sequence is TGTGCCAGTGAGGGCGCCGGTAATTCACCCCTCCACTTT. Its translation: CASEGAGNSPLHF.

V usage is TRBV27 and J usage is TRBJ2-2, with D unresolved. This CDR3 is built from 13 residues. The germline V and J ends were trimmed by 4 bases and 4 bases, with 7 bases remaining between them. The V gene's germline CDR1 is MNHEY and CDR2 SMNVEV (reference sequence). The CDR3 reads CASSWGVTGELFF. The CDR3 DNA is TGTGCCAGCAGTTGGGGTGTCACCGGGGAGCTGTTTTTT.

This chain connects TRBV11-2 to TRBJ2-7; D remains unclear. V was cut by 0 bases and J by 3 bases, with 9 bases left in between. Germline-derived CDR1 and CDR2 are SGHAT and FQNNGV. The CDR3 spans 14 residues. CDR3 in amino acids: CASSLDLTYYEQYF. CDR3 DNA sequence: TGTGCCAGCAGCTTAGATCTAACGTACTACGAGCAGTACTTC.

The rearrangement links TRBV6-5 to TRBJ1-1; no firm D call. CDR1 and CDR2 (germline): MNHEY, SVGAGI. V was clipped by 5 bases and J by 10 bases, with 17 bases between them. The CDR3 covers 13 residues. In nucleotides, the CDR3 is TGTGCCAGCAGTCCGGAGATCCAGGCGTCAGCTTTCTTT. It encodes CASSPEIQASAFF.

The J gene is TRBJ2-7, the V gene TRBV11-2; 8 nucleotides align to TRBD2. This CDR3 has 14 amino acids. In germline, CDR1 is SGHAT, CDR2 FQNNGV. J was trimmed by 2 bases and V by 1 base; bases with no gene match: 1. The CDR3 coding sequence is TGTGCCAGCAGCTTAGGCGGGGGGCCCTACGAGCAGTACTTC. Its protein is CASSLGGGPYEQYF. Full variable domain (remainder filled in from reference TRBV11-2 and TRBJ2-7): EAGVAQSPRYKIIEKRQSVAFWCNPISGHATLYWYQQILGQGPKLLIQFQNNGVVDDSQLPKDRFSAERLKGVDSTLKIQPAKLEDSAVYLCASSLGGGPYEQYFGPGTRLTVT.

The rearrangement uses TRBV21-1 and TRBJ2-7. TRBV21-1 is a listed pseudogene. This CDR3 comprises 17 residues. CDR3 nucleotides: TGTGCCAGCAGCAAACGGGCAGGAACGGATAACGCTTACGAGCAGTACTTC. It codes for CASSKRAGTDNAYEQYF.

This chain connects TRBV5-1 to TRBJ2-5, with TRBD2 identical over 12 bases. CDR3 length equals 16 residues. Germline V gene data show CDR1 as SGHRS and CDR2 as YFSETQ. V shed 5 bases and J 4 bases; nucleotides not matched to a gene: 9. Here the CDR3 DNA reads TGCGCCAGCAGTACCGGACTAGCGGGGTACGGAGAGACCCAGTACTTC. The encoded protein is CASSTGLAGYGETQYF.

The rearrangement links TRBV5-4 to TRBJ2-3; 7 nucleotides align to TRBD1. CDR3 size: 14 residues. Per germline, CDR1 SGHNT and CDR2 YYREEE (reference sequence). V was clipped by 0 bases and J by 5 bases; unmatched bases: 3. DNA for the CDR3: TGTGCCAGCAGCTTGGCGGCAGGGGGAGATACGCAGTATTTT. Its protein product is CASSLAAGGDTQYF.